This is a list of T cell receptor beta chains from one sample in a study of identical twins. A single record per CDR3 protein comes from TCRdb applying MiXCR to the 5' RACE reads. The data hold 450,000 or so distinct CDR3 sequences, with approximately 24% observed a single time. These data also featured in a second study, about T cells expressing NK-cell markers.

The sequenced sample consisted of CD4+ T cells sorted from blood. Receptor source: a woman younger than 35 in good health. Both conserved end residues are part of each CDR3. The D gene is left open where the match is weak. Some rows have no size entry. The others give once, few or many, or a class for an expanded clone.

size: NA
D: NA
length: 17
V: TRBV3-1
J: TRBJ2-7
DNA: TGTGCCAGCAGTTCGGTGTATGGGACTTCTATCTCCTACGAGCAGTACTTC
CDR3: CASSSVYGTSISYEQYF

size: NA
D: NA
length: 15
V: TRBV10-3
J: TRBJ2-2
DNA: TGTGCCATCAGTCCGGGACTCCTGAACACCGGGGAGCTGTTTTTT
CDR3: CAISPGLLNTGELFF

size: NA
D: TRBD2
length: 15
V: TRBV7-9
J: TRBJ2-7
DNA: TGTGCCAGCAGCCCCACTAGCGGGAGGGCCTACGAGCAGTACTTC
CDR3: CASSPTSGRAYEQYF

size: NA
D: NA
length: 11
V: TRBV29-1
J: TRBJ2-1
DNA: TGCAGCGTTGTACGGGCCCCACCGCAGTTCTTC
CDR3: CSVVRAPPQFF

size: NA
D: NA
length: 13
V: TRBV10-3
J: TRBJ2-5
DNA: TGTGCCATCGGTTTGGCGGACCAAGAGACCCAGTACTTC
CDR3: CAIGLADQETQYF

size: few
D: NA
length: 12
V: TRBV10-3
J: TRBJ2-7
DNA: TGTGCCATCAGCGGCAATAATTACGAGCAGTACTTC
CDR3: CAISGNNYEQYF

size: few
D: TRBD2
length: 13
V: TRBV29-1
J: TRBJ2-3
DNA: TGCAGCGTCGGGACTACCTCTCCAGATACGCAGTATTTT
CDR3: CSVGTTSPDTQYF

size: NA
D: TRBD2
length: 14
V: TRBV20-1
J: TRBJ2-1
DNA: TGCAGTGCTAGACGAGCGGGGGAGGGCAATGAGCAGTTCTTC
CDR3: CSARRAGEGNEQFF

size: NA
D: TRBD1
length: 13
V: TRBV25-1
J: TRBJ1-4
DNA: TGTGCCAGCAGTGATCAGGGGACAGGTCAACTGTTTTTT
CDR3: CASSDQGTGQLFF

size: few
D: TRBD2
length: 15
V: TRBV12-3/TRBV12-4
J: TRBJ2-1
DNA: TGTGCCAGCAGCCAAAGAGCGGGGGGGCTCCATGAGCAGTTCTTC
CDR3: CASSQRAGGLHEQFF

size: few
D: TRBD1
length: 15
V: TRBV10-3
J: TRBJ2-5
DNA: TGTGCCATCAGTGAGTCCCCGACAGGGTTAGAGACCCAGTACTTC
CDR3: CAISESPTGLETQYF

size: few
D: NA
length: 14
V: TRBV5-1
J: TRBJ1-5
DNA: TGCGCCAGCAGTTGGGACGGAGACAATCAGCCCCAGCATTTT
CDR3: CASSWDGDNQPQHF

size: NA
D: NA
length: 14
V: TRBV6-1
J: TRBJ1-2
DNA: TGTGCCGCCGTCCGGGACACTGGATCCTATGGCTACACCTTC
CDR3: CAAVRDTGSYGYTF

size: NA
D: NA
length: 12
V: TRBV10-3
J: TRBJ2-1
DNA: TGTGCCTCACAGGCTAGAGGGGATGAGCAGTTCTTC
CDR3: CASQARGDEQFF

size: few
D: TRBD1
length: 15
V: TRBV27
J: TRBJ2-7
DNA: TGTGCCAGCAGGCCGGTCGGACAGGGGGTCTACGAGCAGTACTTC
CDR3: CASRPVGQGVYEQYF

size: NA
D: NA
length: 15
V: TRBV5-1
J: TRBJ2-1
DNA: TGCGCCAGCAGCCAGGACATAAACTCCTACAATGAGCAGTTCTTC
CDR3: CASSQDINSYNEQFF

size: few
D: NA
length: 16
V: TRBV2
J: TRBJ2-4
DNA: TGTGCCAGCAGTGTCGGGGCAGACCTAGCCAAAAACATTCAGTACTTC
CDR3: CASSVGADLAKNIQYF

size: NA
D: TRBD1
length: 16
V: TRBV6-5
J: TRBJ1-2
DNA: TGTGCCAGCAGCTACTCCGGGACAGGGGGCGACTATGGCTACACCTTC
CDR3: CASSYSGTGGDYGYTF

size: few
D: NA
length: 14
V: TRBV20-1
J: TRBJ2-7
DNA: TGCAGTGCTAGAGGAGGAGAAAGCTCCTACGAGCAGTACTTC
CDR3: CSARGGESSYEQYF

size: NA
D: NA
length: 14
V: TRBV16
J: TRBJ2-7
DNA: TGTGCCAGCAGCCAATCCAGCGGCAGGGGCGAGCAGTACTTC
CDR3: CASSQSSGRGEQYF

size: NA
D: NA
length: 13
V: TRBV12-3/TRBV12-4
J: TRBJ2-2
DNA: TGTGCCAGCCCAAATCGATACACCGGGGAGCTGTTTTTT
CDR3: CASPNRYTGELFF

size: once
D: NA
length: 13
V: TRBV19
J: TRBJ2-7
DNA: TGTGCCAGTAGCCCCGAGACCTCCTACGAGCAGTACTTC
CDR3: CASSPETSYEQYF

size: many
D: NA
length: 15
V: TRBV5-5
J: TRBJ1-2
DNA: TGTGCCAGCAGCTTGCAGGGAAGGACTAACTATGGCTACACCTTC
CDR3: CASSLQGRTNYGYTF

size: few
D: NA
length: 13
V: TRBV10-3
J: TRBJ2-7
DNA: TGTGCCATCAGCCTACTAGGCGTCTACGAGCAGTACTTC
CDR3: CAISLLGVYEQYF

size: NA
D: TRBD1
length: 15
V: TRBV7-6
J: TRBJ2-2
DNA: TGTGCCAGCAGCCGACGGCCGACAGGGGACGGGGAGCTGTTTTTT
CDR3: CASSRRPTGDGELFF

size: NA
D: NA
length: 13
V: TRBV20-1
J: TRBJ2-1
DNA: TGCAGTGCTAGAGAGAGCTCCTACAATGAGCAGTTCTTC
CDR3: CSARESSYNEQFF

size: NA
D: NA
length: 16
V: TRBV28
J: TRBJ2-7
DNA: TGTGCCAGCAGACAGAGGATGGGCAGGAGCTCCTACGAGCAGTACTTC
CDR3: CASRQRMGRSSYEQYF

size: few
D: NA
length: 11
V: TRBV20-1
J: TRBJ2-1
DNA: TGCAGTGTTGACTCCCTCAATGAGCAGTTCTTC
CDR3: CSVDSLNEQFF

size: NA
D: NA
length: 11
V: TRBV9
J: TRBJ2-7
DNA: TGTGCCAGCAGCGGGGAATACGAGCAGTACTTC
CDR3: CASSGEYEQYF

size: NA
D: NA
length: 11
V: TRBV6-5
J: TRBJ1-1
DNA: TGTGCCAGCACCCTTCGCACTGAAGCTTTCTTT
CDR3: CASTLRTEAFF

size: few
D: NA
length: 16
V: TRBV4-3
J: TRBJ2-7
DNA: TGCGCCAGCAGCCAAGCGTCCACGATCAGAACCCCCGAGCAGTACTTC
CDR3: CASSQASTIRTPEQYF

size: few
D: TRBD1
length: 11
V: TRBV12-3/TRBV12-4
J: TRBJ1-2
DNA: TGTGCCAGCAGTCCTTGGGACAGCGAAACCTTC
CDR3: CASSPWDSETF

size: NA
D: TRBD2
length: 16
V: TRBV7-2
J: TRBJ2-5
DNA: TGTGCCAGCAGCTTTATAGGACTAGCGGGGGGGGAGACCCAGTACTTC
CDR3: CASSFIGLAGGETQYF

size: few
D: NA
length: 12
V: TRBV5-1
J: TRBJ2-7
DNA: TGCGCCAGCAGCTTGGACGGACGGGAGCAGTACTTC
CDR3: CASSLDGREQYF

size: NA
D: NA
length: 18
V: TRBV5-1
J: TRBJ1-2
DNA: TGCGCCAGCAGTCCCCGCGGCCAGGGAGGGAGCGGAGACTATGGCTACACCTTC
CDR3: CASSPRGQGGSGDYGYTF

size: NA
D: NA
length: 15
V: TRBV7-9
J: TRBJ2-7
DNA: TGTGCCAGCAGCTTATTTCGAGGGAGAGTGGACGAGCAGTACTTC
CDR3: CASSLFRGRVDEQYF

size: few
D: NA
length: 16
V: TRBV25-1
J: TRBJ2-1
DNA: TGTGCCAGCAGTGAAACCCGGTCCAACTCCTACAATGAGCAGTTCTTC
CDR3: CASSETRSNSYNEQFF

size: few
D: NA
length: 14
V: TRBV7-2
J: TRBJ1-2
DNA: TGTGCCAGCAGCTTGCGGTCGGCCGGTTATGGCTACACCTTC
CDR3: CASSLRSAGYGYTF

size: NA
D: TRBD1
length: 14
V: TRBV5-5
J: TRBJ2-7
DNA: TGTGCCAGCAGCTTTAGGGGGACAGCCTACGAGCAGTACTTC
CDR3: CASSFRGTAYEQYF